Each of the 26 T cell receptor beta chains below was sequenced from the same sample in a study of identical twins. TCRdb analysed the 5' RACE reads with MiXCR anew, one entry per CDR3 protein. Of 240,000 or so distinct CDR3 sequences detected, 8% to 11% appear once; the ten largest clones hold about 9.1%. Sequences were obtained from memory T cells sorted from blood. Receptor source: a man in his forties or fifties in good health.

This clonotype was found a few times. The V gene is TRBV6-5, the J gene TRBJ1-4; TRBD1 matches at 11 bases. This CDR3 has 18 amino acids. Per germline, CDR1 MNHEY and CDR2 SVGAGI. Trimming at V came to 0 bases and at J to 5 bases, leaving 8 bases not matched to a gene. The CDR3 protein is CASSYSGTGGFQNEKLFF. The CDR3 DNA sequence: TGTGCCAGCAGTTACTCGGGGACAGGGGGTTTTCAGAATGAAAAACTGTTTTTT.

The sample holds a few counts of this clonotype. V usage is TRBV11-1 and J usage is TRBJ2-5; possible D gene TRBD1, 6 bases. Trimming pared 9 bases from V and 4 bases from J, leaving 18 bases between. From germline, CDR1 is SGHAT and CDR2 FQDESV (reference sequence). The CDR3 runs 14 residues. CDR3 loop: CASEETGIRETQYF. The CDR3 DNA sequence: TGTGCCAGTGAGGAAACAGGGATACGAGAGACCCAGTACTTC.

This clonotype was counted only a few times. The CDR3 region has the DNA TGTGCCAGCAGCTTTGGGTCGGCGAACACTGAAGCTTTCTTT. It yields the protein CASSFGSANTEAFF. This sequence joins TRBV7-2 and TRBJ1-1; unclear D gene. From germline, CDR1 is SGHTA and CDR2 FQGNSA. V lost 3 bases and J 1 base, leaving 9 bases between the germline ends. The CDR3 spans 14 residues.

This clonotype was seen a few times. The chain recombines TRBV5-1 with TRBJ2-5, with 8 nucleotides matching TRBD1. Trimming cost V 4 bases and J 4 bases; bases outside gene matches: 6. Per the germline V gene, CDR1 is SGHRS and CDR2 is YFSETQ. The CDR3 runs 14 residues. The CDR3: CASSSGTGRETQYF. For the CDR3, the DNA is TGCGCCAGCAGCAGTGGGACAGGACGAGAGACCCAGTACTTC.

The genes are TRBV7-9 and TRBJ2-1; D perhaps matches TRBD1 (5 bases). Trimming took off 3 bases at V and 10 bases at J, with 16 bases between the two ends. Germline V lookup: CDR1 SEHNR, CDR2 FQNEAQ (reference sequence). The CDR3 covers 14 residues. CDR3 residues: CASSLRQGLREQFF. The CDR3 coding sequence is TGTGCCAGCAGCTTGCGGCAGGGATTGAGGGAGCAGTTCTTC.

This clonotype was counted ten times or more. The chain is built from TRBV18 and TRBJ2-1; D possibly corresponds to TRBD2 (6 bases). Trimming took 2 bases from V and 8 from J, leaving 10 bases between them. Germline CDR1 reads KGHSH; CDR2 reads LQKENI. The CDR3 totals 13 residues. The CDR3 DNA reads TGTGCCAGCTCACCAAGGAGGGAAGATGAGCAGTTCTTC. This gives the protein CASSPRREDEQFF.

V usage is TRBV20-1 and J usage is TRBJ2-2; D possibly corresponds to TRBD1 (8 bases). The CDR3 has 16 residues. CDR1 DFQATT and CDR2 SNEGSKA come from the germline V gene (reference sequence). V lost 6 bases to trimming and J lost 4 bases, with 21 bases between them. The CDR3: CSAPRRQGRATGELFF. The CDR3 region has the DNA TGCAGTGCCCCCCGCCGACAGGGGAGGGCCACCGGGGAGCTGTTTTTT.

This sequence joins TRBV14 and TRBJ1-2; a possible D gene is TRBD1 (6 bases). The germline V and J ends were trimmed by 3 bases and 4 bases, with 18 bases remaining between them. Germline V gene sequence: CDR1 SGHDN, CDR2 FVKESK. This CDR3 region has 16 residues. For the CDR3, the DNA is TGTGCCAGCAGCCACCGGATGCGGGGGCAGAGCTATGGCTACACCTTC. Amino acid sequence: CASSHRMRGQSYGYTF.

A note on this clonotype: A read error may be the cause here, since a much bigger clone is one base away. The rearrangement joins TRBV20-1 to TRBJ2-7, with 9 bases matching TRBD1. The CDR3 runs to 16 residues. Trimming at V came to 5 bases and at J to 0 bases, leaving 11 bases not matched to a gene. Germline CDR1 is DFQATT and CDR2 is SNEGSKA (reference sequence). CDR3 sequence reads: CSAGVTTGGVSYEQYF. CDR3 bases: TGCAGTGCTGGGGTAACCACAGGGGGCGTCTCCTACGAGCAGTACTTC.

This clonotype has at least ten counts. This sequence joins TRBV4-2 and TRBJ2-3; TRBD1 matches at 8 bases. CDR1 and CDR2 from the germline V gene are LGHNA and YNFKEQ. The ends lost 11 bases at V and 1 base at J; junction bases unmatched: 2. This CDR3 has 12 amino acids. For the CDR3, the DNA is TGTGCCGCGGGACAGGGCACAGATACGCAGTATTTT. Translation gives CAAGQGTDTQYF.

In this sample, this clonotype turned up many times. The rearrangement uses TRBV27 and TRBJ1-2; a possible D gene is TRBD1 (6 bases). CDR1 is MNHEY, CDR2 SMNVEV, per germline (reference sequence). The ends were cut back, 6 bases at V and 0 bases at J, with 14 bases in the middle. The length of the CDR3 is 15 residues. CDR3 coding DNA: TGTGCCAGCAGCACACAGGGCGCCGCTAACTATGGCTACACCTTC. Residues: CASSTQGAANYGYTF.

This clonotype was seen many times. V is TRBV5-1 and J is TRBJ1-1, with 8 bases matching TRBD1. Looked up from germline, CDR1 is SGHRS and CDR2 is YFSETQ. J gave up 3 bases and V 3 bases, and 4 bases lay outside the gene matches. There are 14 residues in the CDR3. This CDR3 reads CASSSGQVYTEAFF. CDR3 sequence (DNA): TGCGCCAGCAGCTCGGGACAGGTTTACACTGAAGCTTTCTTT.

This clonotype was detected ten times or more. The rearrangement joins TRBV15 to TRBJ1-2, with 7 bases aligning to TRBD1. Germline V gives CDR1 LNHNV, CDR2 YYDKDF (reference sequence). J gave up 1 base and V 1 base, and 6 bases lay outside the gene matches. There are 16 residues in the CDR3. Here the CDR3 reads CATSRGGTERNYGYTF. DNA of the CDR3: TGTGCCACCAGCAGAGGGGGGACAGAACGTAACTATGGCTACACCTTC.

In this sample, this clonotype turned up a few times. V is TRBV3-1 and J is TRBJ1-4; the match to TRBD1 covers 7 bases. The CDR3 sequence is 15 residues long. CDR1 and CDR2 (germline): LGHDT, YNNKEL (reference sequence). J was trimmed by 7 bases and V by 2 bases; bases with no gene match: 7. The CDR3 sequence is CASSQQTGVFEKLFF. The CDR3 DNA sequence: TGTGCCAGCAGCCAACAAACAGGGGTTTTTGAAAAACTGTTTTTT. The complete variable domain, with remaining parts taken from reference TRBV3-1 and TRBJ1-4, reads DTAVSQTPKYLVTQMGNDKSIKCEQNLGHDTMYWYKQDSKKFLKIMFSYNNKELIINETVPNRFSPKSPDKAHLNLHINSLELGDSAVYFCASSQQTGVFEKLFFGSGTQLSVL.

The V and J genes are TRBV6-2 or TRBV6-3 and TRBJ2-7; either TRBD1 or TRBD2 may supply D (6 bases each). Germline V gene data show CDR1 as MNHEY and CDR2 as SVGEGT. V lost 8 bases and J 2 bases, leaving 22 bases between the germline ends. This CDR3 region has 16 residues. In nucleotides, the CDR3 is TGTGCCAGCGTGGACGGGGGCCGCCACCTAACCTACGAGCAGTACTTC. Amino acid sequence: CASVDGGRHLTYEQYF.

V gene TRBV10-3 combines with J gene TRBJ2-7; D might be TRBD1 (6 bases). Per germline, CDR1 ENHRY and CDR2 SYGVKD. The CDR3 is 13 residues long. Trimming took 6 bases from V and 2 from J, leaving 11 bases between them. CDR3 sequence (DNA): TGTGCCATCAGCCCGGCAGGGGCCTACGAGCAGTACTTC. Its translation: CAISPAGAYEQYF.

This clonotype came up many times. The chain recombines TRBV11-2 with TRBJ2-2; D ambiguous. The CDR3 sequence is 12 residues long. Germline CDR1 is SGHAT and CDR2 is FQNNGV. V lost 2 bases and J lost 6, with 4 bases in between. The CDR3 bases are TGTGCCAGCAGCTTACTCTCCGGGGAGCTGTTTTTT. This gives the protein CASSLLSGELFF. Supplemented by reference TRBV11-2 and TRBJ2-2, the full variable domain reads EAGVAQSPRYKIIEKRQSVAFWCNPISGHATLYWYQQILGQGPKLLIQFQNNGVVDDSQLPKDRFSAERLKGVDSTLKIQPAKLEDSAVYLCASSLLSGELFFGEGSRLTVL.

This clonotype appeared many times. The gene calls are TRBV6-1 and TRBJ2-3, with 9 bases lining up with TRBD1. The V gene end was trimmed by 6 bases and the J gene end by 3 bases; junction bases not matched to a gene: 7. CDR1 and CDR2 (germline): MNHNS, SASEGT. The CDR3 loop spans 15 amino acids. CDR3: CASSQTGGRTDTQYF. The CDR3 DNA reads TGTGCCAGCAGCCAGACAGGGGGTAGGACAGATACGCAGTATTTT.

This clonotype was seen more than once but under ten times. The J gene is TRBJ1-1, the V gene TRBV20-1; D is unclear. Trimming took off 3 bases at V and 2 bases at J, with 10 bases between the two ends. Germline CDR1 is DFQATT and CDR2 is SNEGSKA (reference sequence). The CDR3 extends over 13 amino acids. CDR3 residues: CSASREPNTEAFF. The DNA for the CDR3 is TGCAGTGCTAGCCGAGAACCTAACACTGAAGCTTTCTTT.

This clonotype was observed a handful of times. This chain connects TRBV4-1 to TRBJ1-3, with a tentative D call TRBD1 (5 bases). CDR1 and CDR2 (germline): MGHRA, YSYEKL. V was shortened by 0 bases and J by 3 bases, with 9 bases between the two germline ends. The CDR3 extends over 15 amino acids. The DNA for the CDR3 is TGCGCCAGCAGCCAAGAGGGACTAGTTGGAAACACCATATATTTT. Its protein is CASSQEGLVGNTIYF.

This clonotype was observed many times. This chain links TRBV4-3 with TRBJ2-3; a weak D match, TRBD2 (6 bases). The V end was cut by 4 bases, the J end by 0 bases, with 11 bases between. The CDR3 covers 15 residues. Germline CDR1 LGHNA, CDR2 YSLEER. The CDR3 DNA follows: TGCGCCAGCAGCCGGCGGGGATTCAGCACAGATACGCAGTATTTT. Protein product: CASSRRGFSTDTQYF.

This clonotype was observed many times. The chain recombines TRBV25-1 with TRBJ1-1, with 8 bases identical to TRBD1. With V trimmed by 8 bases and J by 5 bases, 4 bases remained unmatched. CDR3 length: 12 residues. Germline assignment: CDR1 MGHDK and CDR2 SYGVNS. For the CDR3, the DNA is TGTGCCAGCGGACAGGGAGGAACTGAAGCTTTCTTT. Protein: CASGQGGTEAFF.

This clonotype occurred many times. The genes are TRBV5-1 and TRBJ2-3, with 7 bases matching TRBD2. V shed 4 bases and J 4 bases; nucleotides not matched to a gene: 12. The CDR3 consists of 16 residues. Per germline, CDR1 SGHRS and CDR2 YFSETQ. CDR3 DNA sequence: TGCGCCAGCAGCCCGGTTGGCGGGAGAAGTGCAGATACGCAGTATTTT. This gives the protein CASSPVGGRSADTQYF.

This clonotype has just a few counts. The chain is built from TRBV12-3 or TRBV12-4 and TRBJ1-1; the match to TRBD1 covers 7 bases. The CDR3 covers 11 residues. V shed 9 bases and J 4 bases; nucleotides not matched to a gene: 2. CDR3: CASPGGTEAFF. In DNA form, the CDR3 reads TGTGCCAGTCCAGGGGGCACTGAAGCTTTCTTT.

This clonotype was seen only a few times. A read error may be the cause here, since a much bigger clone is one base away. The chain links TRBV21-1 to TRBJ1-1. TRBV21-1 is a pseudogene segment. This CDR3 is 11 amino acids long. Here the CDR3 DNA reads TGTGCCAGCAGCGTAGGCACTGAAGCTTTCTTT. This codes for CASSVGTEAFF.

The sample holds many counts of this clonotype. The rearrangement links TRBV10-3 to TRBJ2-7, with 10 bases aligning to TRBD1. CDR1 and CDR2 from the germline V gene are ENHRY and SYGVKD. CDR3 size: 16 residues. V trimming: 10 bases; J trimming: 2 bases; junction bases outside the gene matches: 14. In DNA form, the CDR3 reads TGTGCCACCGGCGGGACAGGGGATCCTCTAACCTACGAGCAGTACTTC. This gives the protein CATGGTGDPLTYEQYF.